One sample yielded the 29 T cell receptor beta chains listed below, sequenced in a study of CD8 T cells in ankylosing spondylitis. TCRdb reprocessed the 5' RACE reads via MiXCR and lists one record per CDR3 protein. The top ten hold roughly 16% of the sample, which has some 40,000 distinct CDR3 sequences, over 9% seen once. Source material: blood, either unsorted or a sorted T cell fraction (not recorded which). The source is a male donor with ankylosing spondylitis or in good health (not recorded which).

This clonotype has a count of ten or more. The chain carries TRBV7-3 and TRBJ2-2; no definite D call. V was trimmed by 2 bases and J by 9 bases, leaving 7 bases between them. Germline loops: CDR1 SGHTA, CDR2 FQGTGA. The CDR3 is 12 residues long. CDR3 DNA: TGTGCCAGCAGCTTAGGGTCCCGGGAGCTGTTTTTT. This codes for CASSLGSRELFF.

In this sample, this clonotype turned up many times. The chain links TRBV6-2 or TRBV6-3 to TRBJ2-1; 8 nucleotides line up with TRBD2. Germline V gene sequence: CDR1 MNHEY, CDR2 SVGEGT. There are 15 residues in the CDR3. Trimming at V came to 2 bases and at J to 7 bases, leaving 7 bases not matched to a gene. The CDR3 sequence: CASSYTSGSTNEQFF. Written as DNA, the CDR3 is TGTGCCAGCAGTTACACAAGCGGGAGTACGAATGAGCAGTTCTTC.

This clonotype was counted ten times or more. The chain links TRBV7-2 to TRBJ2-6; D remains unclear. Trimming removed 5 bases at V and 2 bases at J, with 4 bases between. This CDR3 has 13 residues. The germline gives CDR1 SGHTA, CDR2 FQGNSA. The CDR3 reads CASSEPGANVLTF. CDR3 sequence (DNA): TGTGCCAGCAGCGAACCTGGGGCCAACGTCCTGACTTTC.

This clonotype was seen ten or more times. The chain employs TRBV10-1 and TRBJ2-7; perhaps TRBD1 as D (5 bases). Trimming left V 3 bases short and J 2 bases short, with 11 bases between. Germline V CDR1 and CDR2: WNHNN, SYGVQD (reference sequence). The CDR3 totals 14 residues. The chain's CDR3 is CASSEQLGAYEQYF. In DNA, the CDR3 is TGCGCCAGCAGTGAACAGTTAGGGGCCTACGAGCAGTACTTC.

This clonotype appeared many times. V gene TRBV20-1 combines with J gene TRBJ2-1; D possibly corresponds to TRBD2 (5 bases). The length of the CDR3 is 15 residues. CDR1 is DFQATT, CDR2 SNEGSKA, per germline (reference sequence). V gave up 3 bases and J gave up 3 bases, with 15 bases separating them. The CDR3 DNA reads as TGCAGTGCTAGTGTCCTAGCCGACGACTACAATGAGCAGTTCTTC. It translates to CSASVLADDYNEQFF.

This clonotype was seen at least ten times. This sequence joins TRBV11-2 and TRBJ1-6; D call uncertain. Looked up from germline, CDR1 is SGHAT and CDR2 is FQNNGV. CDR3 size: 12 residues. V lost 2 bases to trimming and J lost 10 bases, with 6 bases between them. DNA for the CDR3: TGTGCCAGCAGCTTAACAACCTCACCCCTCCACTTT. Its translation: CASSLTTSPLHF.

The J gene is TRBJ2-2, the V gene TRBV19; 9 bases are a match to TRBD2. The CDR3 spans 21 residues. V was pared by 4 bases and J by 4 bases, with 22 bases of the junction left unmatched. Germline CDR1 LNHDA, CDR2 SQIVND (reference sequence). DNA for the CDR3: TGTGCCAGTAGTAAAAAGCCCAAGCTAGCGGGACTTCCCTCGCGCACCGGGGAGCTGTTTTTT. Translation gives CASSKKPKLAGLPSRTGELFF. The variable domain in full, completed from reference TRBV19 and TRBJ2-2, reads DGGITQSPKYLFRKEGQNVTLSCEQNLNHDAMYWYRQDPGQGLRLIYYSQIVNDFQKGDIAEGYSVSREKKESFPLTVTSAQKNPTAFYLCASSKKPKLAGLPSRTGELFFGEGSRLTVL.

J is TRBJ2-3 and V is TRBV11-2; D gene unclear. V shed 5 bases and J shed 5 bases, with 17 bases lying between them. The CDR3 runs 15 residues. The germline gives CDR1 SGHAT, CDR2 FQNNGV. The CDR3 DNA sequence: TGTGCCAGCAGCCGAGCACCGGAGAGAGTAGATACGCAGTATTTT. It translates to CASSRAPERVDTQYF.

Ten or more counts support this clonotype. The chain is built from TRBV18 and TRBJ2-7; no reliable D call. Germline CDR1 is KGHSH and CDR2 is LQKENI. V was cut by 3 bases and J by 0 bases, with 9 bases left in between. This CDR3 comprises 14 residues. Here the CDR3 DNA reads TGTGCCAGCTCACCGACGAAGCCCTCCTACGAGCAGTACTTC. It codes for CASSPTKPSYEQYF.

The V gene is TRBV7-2, the J gene TRBJ1-5; the D is unclear. The V end was cut by 3 bases, the J end by 0 bases, with 9 bases between. This CDR3 spans 15 amino acids. Germline V gene data show CDR1 as SGHTA and CDR2 as FQGNSA. The CDR3 DNA sequence: TGTGCCAGCAGCTTGAGAGGAGATAGCAATCAGCCCCAGCATTTT. This encodes CASSLRGDSNQPQHF.

Many counts were recorded for this clonotype. The rearrangement links TRBV4-1 to TRBJ2-5; tentative D call: TRBD2 (5 bases). V lost 6 bases, J lost 0 bases, and 20 bases lay in between. Germline loops: CDR1 MGHRA, CDR2 YSYEKL. This CDR3 is 17 amino acids long. This chain's CDR3 is CASSPRRATGNQETQYF. For the CDR3, the DNA is TGCGCCAGCAGTCCAAGGAGAGCCACGGGAAACCAAGAGACCCAGTACTTC.

This clonotype was seen many times. The chain carries TRBV7-6 and TRBJ1-2; possible D gene TRBD1, 5 bases. CDR1 and CDR2 (germline): SGHVS, FNYEAQ. Trimming cost V 5 bases and J 8 bases, with 18 bases left between them. The CDR3 sequence is 14 residues long. The DNA for the CDR3 is TGTGCCAGCAGCCCCCTGGGGGGTCTAGGCGGCTACACCTTC. It specifies CASSPLGGLGGYTF.

This clonotype was detected ten times or more. The chain is built from TRBV4-1 and TRBJ2-3; 10 bases fit TRBD2. The length of the CDR3 is 15 residues. CDR1 and CDR2 (germline): MGHRA, YSYEKL. Losses at the gene ends were 0 bases for V and 5 bases for J; bases not matched to a gene: 2. The CDR3 nucleotides are TGCGCCAGCAGCCAAGACCGACTAGCGGGAGATACGCAGTATTTT. Translation gives CASSQDRLAGDTQYF.

This clonotype was picked up many times. This chain joins TRBV5-1 and TRBJ2-1; TRBD2 is a possible D gene (6 bases). Germline lookup yields CDR1 SGHRS and CDR2 YFSETQ. V lost 4 bases and J 8 bases, leaving 16 bases between the germline ends. The CDR3 contains 14 residues. Written as DNA, the CDR3 is TGCGCCAGCAGCCCGGGACTGGATGGCGATGAGCAGTTCTTC. Translation: CASSPGLDGDEQFF.

This clonotype was seen only a few times. V gene TRBV5-1 combines with J gene TRBJ2-7, with D possibly TRBD2 on 5 matching bases. Per germline, CDR1 SGHRS and CDR2 YFSETQ. This CDR3 has 16 amino acids. Trimming pared 0 bases from V and 4 bases from J, leaving 17 bases between. CDR3: CASSLARGKQEYEQYF. CDR3 sequence (DNA): TGCGCCAGCAGCTTGGCCAGAGGGAAACAAGAATACGAGCAGTACTTC. The variable domain in full, completed from reference TRBV5-1 and TRBJ2-7, reads KAGVTQTPRYLIKTRGQQVTLSCSPISGHRSVSWYQQTPGQGLQFLFEYFSETQRNKGNFPGRFSGRQFSNSRSEMNVSTLELGDSALYLCASSLARGKQEYEQYFGPGTRLTVT.

This clonotype has ten or more counts. The rearrangement uses TRBV11-2 and TRBJ2-7; TRBD2 agrees at 16 bases. Trimming cost V 2 bases and J 4 bases; bases outside gene matches: 8. The CDR3 is 18 residues long. CDR1 is SGHAT and CDR2 is FQNNGV in the germline V gene. The CDR3 DNA is TGTGCCAGCAGCTTAACCGGGGGACTAGCGGGAGGGCTGTACGAGCAGTACTTC. Translated: CASSLTGGLAGGLYEQYF. Full variable domain (rest looked up from reference TRBV11-2 and TRBJ2-7): EAGVAQSPRYKIIEKRQSVAFWCNPISGHATLYWYQQILGQGPKLLIQFQNNGVVDDSQLPKDRFSAERLKGVDSTLKIQPAKLEDSAVYLCASSLTGGLAGGLYEQYFGPGTRLTVT.

This clonotype came up many times. The chain is built from TRBV5-6 and TRBJ2-1, with D possibly being TRBD2 (5 bases). Trimming took 4 bases from V and 9 from J, leaving 8 bases between them. The germline V gene has CDR1 SGHDT and CDR2 YYEEEE. The CDR3 totals 11 residues. CDR3 loop: CASSRGGEQFF. The CDR3 nucleotides are TGTGCCAGCAGCCGGGGTGGTGAGCAGTTCTTC.

This clonotype was seen at least ten times. The chain joins TRBV29-1 to TRBJ2-3, with D possibly TRBD1 on 5 matching bases. Per the germline V gene, CDR1 is SQVTM and CDR2 is ANQGSEA. Trimming left V 6 bases short and J 1 base short, with 17 bases between. The CDR3 is 15 residues long. This CDR3 is CSVTSQAVGTDTQYF. Here the CDR3 DNA reads TGCAGCGTCACCTCACAGGCGGTGGGCACAGATACGCAGTATTTT.

This clonotype was picked up many times. V is TRBV12-5 and J is TRBJ2-1, with 11 bases aligning to TRBD2. V was clipped by 7 bases and J by 10 bases; unmatched bases: 12. Germline-derived CDR1 and CDR2 are LGHNT and FRNRAP. There are 15 residues in the CDR3. The CDR3 nucleotides read TGTGCTAGTGCCCCGGGGTCTAGCGGGAGGTGGGAGCAGTTCTTC. Its translation: CASAPGSSGRWEQFF.

This clonotype was counted ten times or more. The chain combines TRBV4-2 with TRBJ2-7; 7 positions match TRBD2. V was pared by 2 bases and J by 3 bases, with 16 bases of the junction left unmatched. The CDR3 has 18 amino acids. Germline CDR1 and CDR2: LGHNA and YNFKEQ. The CDR3 region is CASSQRLGLADPGYEQYF. In DNA form, the CDR3 reads TGTGCCAGCAGCCAAAGGCTCGGGCTAGCGGACCCTGGCTACGAGCAGTACTTC.

This clonotype was detected ten times or more. The rearrangement joins TRBV24-1 to TRBJ2-1; D is possibly TRBD2 (6 bases). V dropped 6 bases and J dropped 6 bases, with 17 bases sitting between them. In germline, CDR1 is KGHDR, CDR2 SFDVKD. This CDR3 spans 15 amino acids. The CDR3 here is CATSTPGVGGNEQFF. As DNA, the CDR3 is TGTGCCACCAGTACGCCGGGAGTAGGCGGCAATGAGCAGTTCTTC.

This clonotype has only a few counts. This chain uses TRBV21-1 with TRBJ2-7; TRBD1 is taken as the D call from the table, unchecked against the DNA. TRBV21-1 is labeled a pseudogene. CDR3 length: 16 residues. DNA of the CDR3: TGTGCCAGCAGCTCGCGGCCGGGACAGCGAGCCTACGAGCAGTACTTC. It specifies CASSSRPGQRAYEQYF.

The gene calls are TRBV20-1 and TRBJ2-5; 7 bases fit TRBD1. Trimming removed 3 bases from V and 3 bases from J; junction bases left unmatched: 4. The germline V gene has CDR1 DFQATT and CDR2 SNEGSKA (reference sequence). This CDR3 region has 13 residues. As DNA, the CDR3 is TGCAGTGCTAGGAGGGGGACAGAAGAGACCCAGTACTTC. Translated: CSARRGTEETQYF.

This clonotype showed up many times. V is TRBV2 and J is TRBJ2-7; D may be TRBD1 (5 bases). Germline V lookup: CDR1 SNHLY, CDR2 FYNNEI. This CDR3 comprises 16 residues. Trimming took 1 base from V and 0 from J, leaving 13 bases between them. The CDR3 reads CASSEGAGHLSYEQYF. The CDR3 DNA reads as TGTGCCAGCAGTGAAGGCGCCGGACACCTCTCCTACGAGCAGTACTTC.

At least ten counts were recorded for this clonotype. The chain combines TRBV9 with TRBJ2-1; the D is unclear. This CDR3 comprises 15 residues. The V gene lost 0 bases and the J gene lost 4 bases, with 11 bases spanning the gap. Germline assignment: CDR1 SGDLS and CDR2 YYNGEE. The CDR3 nucleotides are TGTGCCAGCAGCGTAGACCCAGACCGATACAATGAGCAGTTCTTC. Its protein is CASSVDPDRYNEQFF.

This clonotype has ten or more counts. This chain uses TRBV20-1 with TRBJ2-3, with D uncertain. V shed 5 bases and J shed 0 bases, with 9 bases lying between them. The CDR3 loop spans 13 amino acids. Germline V gene sequence: CDR1 DFQATT, CDR2 SNEGSKA (reference sequence). The CDR3 DNA sequence: TGCAGTGCTGATACTTGGAGCACAGATACGCAGTATTTT. Translated: CSADTWSTDTQYF.

On this clonotype itself: At one boundary the junction diverges from the germline segment, which might be a read error. This sequence joins TRBV12-3 or TRBV12-4 and TRBJ2-1, with 8 bases that match TRBD2. CDR3 size: 19 residues. The CDR3 loop reads CAISFPWGKREITYNEQFF. The CDR3 DNA reads as TGTGCCATCAGTTTTCCCTGGGGTAAGCGGGAGATTACGTACAATGAGCAGTTCTTC.

This clonotype was seen repeatedly, ten times or more. The CDR3 nucleotides are TGTGCCAGCAGCCTCGGGGCCGCTAGGGTCTATGGCTACACCTTC. Its translation is CASSLGAARVYGYTF. The chain is built from TRBV28 and TRBJ1-2; D may be TRBD1 (5 bases). V was pared by 6 bases and J by 4 bases, with 18 bases between. The CDR3 runs to 15 residues. Germline V gene sequence: CDR1 MDHEN, CDR2 SYDVKM.

There are many counts of this clonotype. The DNA of the CDR3 is TGTGCCAGCAGCGGGACTAGCGGGAGTCGAAATGAGCAGTTCTTC. This sequence encodes CASSGTSGSRNEQFF. The chain uses TRBV25-1 and TRBJ2-1; 14 nucleotides match TRBD2. Per the germline V gene, CDR1 is MGHDK and CDR2 is SYGVNS. V shed 6 bases, J shed 7 bases, and the junction held 5 bases outside the gene matches. The CDR3 length is 15 residues.